The rows below give T cell receptor beta chains drawn from one sample of a study of radiotherapy plus CTLA-4 blockade in lung cancer. Profiling relied on immunoSEQ multiplex PCR, and the TCRdb table lists in-frame clones only, not all of them. The sample contains 130,000 or so clones, 85% to 90% of which appear only once. Sample: peripheral blood, taken from a patient treated with radiotherapy plus ipilimumab. All receptors derive from a human donor with non-small cell lung cancer that progressed on radiotherapy plus ipilimumab. The CDR3 runs from the conserved cysteine through the conserved F or W. A D gene is named only where the DNA matches it firmly. Part of the rows lack a size; the others show once, few, many or a class for expanded clones.

J gene | clone size | CDR3 length | D gene | V gene | CDR3 DNA | CDR3 protein
TRBJ2-1 | . | 19 | TRBD2 | TRBV10-2 | TGCGCCAGCAGGCCAAGGGCCGGATCGCTAGCGGGAGATAGGAATGAGCAGTTCTTC | CASRPRAGSLAGDRNEQFF
TRBJ1-1 | . | 14 | . | TRBV27 | TGTGCCAGCAGGCGAAGAACAGGGAACACTGAAGCTTTCTTT | CASRRRTGNTEAFF
TRBJ2-2 | . | 16 | . | TRBV7-6 | TGTGCCAGCAGCTTAGGTACTGGTGAACGCACCGGGGAGCTGTTTTTT | CASSLGTGERTGELFF
TRBJ1-1 | . | 14 | . | TRBV6-5 | TGTGCCAGCAGTTACTCGGGGGGGGGCGCTGAAGCTTTCTTT | CASSYSGGGAEAFF
TRBJ1-2 | . | 13 | TRBD1 | TRBV14 | TGTGCCAGCAGCCTGGGACAGGGGTATGGCTACACCTTC | CASSLGQGYGYTF
TRBJ2-3 | . | 13 | . | TRBV10-1 | TGCGCCAGCAGCAGCAGGGTCACAGATACGCAGTATTTT | CASSSRVTDTQYF
TRBJ2-1 | . | 15 | TRBD2 | TRBV29-1 | TGCAGCGCGGAGGGGTCGCGGGAGATTCTGAATGAGCAGTTCTTC | CSAEGSREILNEQFF
TRBJ2-2 | . | 14 | TRBD2 | TRBV6-5 | TGTGCCAGCAGTTACGACAGGCGGGGGGGAGAGCTGTTTTTT | CASSYDRRGGELFF
TRBJ2-2 | . | 14 | . | TRBV7-2 | TGTGCCAGCAGCAGGCCGGCGAACACCGGGGAGCTGTTTTTT | CASSRPANTGELFF
TRBJ2-1 | once | 17 | TRBD1 | TRBV5-1 | TGCGCCAGCAGCTTGGACCCTACTTCAGGGGGCCACAATGAGCAGTTCTTC | CASSLDPTSGGHNEQFF
TRBJ1-3 | few | 12 | . | TRBV19 | TGTGCCAGTAATGTTGCTGGAAACACCATATATTTT | CASNVAGNTIYF
TRBJ1-4 | few | 14 | TRBD1 | TRBV6-6 | TGTGCCAGCAGCCGGGACAGCATTAATGAAAAACTGTTTTTT | CASSRDSINEKLFF
TRBJ2-2 | . | 14 | . | TRBV11-2 | TGTGCCAGCAGCCCCAGGGGAAACACCGGGGAGCTGTTTTTT | CASSPRGNTGELFF
TRBJ1-5 | . | 17 | . | TRBV23-1 | TGCGCCAGCAGTTTGTTGTTCCGGCCGTTTAGCAATCAGCCCCAGCATTTT | CASSLLFRPFSNQPQHF
TRBJ1-4 | . | 13 | . | TRBV19 | TGTGCCAGTCGGATTACAACTAATGAAAAACTGTTTTTT | CASRITTNEKLFF
TRBJ2-1 | . | 18 | TRBD1 | TRBV11-3 | TGTGCCAGCAGCCGTATTACCGGGACAGGCTCTCTATACAATGAGCAGTTCTTC | CASSRITGTGSLYNEQFF
TRBJ2-3 | . | 15 | . | TRBV27 | TGTGCCAGCAGCGACAGGGAGGGATGGACAGATACGCAGTATTTT | CASSDREGWTDTQYF
TRBJ1-4 | . | 13 | . | TRBV7-9 | TGTGCCAGCAGCACGACGGCTTTTGAAAAACTGTTTTTT | CASSTTAFEKLFF
TRBJ1-1 | . | 14 | . | TRBV5-4 | TGTGCCAGCAGCTTAAAGGTTTCGGACACTGAAGCTTTCTTT | CASSLKVSDTEAFF
TRBJ2-5 | . | 14 | TRBD1 | TRBV18 | TGTGCCAGCTCACCCGACAGGGCCCAAGAGACCCAGTACTTC | CASSPDRAQETQYF
TRBJ1-5 | few | 16 | . | TRBV6-6 | TGTGCCAGCAGTCACGACCGTGGGGGATGGAATCAGCCCCAGCATTTT | CASSHDRGGWNQPQHF
TRBJ2-3 | . | 13 | . | TRBV2 | TGTGCCACCGCAGGGGTAAGCACAGATACGCAGTATTTT | CATAGVSTDTQYF
TRBJ1-2 | . | 17 | TRBD1 | TRBV5-1 | TGCGCCAGCAGCTTGGTCGGTACAGGGGGCGCAAGGGTAGGCTACACCTTC | CASSLVGTGGARVGYTF
TRBJ2-1 | . | 14 | TRBD1 | TRBV2 | TGTGCCAGCAGCCCGGGACAGGGCCCCTACCAGGAGTTCTTC | CASSPGQGPYQEFF
TRBJ1-3 | few | 15 | . | TRBV10-3 | TGTGCCATCAGTCAGGGGCGGGCCACTGGAAACACCATATATTTT | CAISQGRATGNTIYF
TRBJ2-5 | . | 14 | . | TRBV27 | TGTGCCAGCAGTTACTCTCGGGCAGGGGAGACCCAGTACTTC | CASSYSRAGETQYF
TRBJ2-5 | . | 16 | TRBD2 | TRBV29-1 | TGCAGCGTTGCATTCTTGGCTAGCGGGCTCCAAGAGACCCAGTACTTC | CSVAFLASGLQETQYF
TRBJ1-1 | . | 15 | TRBD1 | TRBV27 | TGTGCCAGCAGTTACAGGGGACTCGGGGAAACTGAAGCTTTCTTT | CASSYRGLGETEAFF
TRBJ1-3 | . | 15 | . | TRBV30 | TGTGCCTGGGCAGCTGTAACCTCTGTTGGAAACACCATATATTTT | CAWAAVTSVGNTIYF